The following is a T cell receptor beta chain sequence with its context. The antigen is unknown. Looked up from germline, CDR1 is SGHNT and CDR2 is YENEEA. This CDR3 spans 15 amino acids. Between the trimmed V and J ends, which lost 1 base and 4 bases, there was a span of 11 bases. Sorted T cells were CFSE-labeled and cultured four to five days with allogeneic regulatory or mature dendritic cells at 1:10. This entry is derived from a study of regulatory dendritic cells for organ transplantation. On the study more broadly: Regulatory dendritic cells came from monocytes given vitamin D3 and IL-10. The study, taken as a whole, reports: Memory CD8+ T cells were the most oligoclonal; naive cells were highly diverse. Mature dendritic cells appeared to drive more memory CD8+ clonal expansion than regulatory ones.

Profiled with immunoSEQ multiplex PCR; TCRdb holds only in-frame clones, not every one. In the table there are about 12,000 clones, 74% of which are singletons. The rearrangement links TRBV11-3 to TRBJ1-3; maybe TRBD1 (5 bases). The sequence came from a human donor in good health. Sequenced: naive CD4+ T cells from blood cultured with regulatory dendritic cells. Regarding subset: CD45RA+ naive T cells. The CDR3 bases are TGTGCCAGCAGCTTAGGGGGCGGTTCAGGAAACACCATATATTTT. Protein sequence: CASSLGGGSGNTIYF.